This TCR beta chain was found in a study of T cells in Graves' hyperthyroidism and ophthalmopathy. The study, taken as a whole, reports: Clonotypes that were expanded in thyroid above 0.001 mostly appeared in blood too.

Diagnosis of hyperthyroidism was new in patients aged 18 to 65, and its duration was under 2 months. The CDR3 totals 13 residues. With V trimmed by 4 bases and J by 7 bases, 4 bases remained unmatched. Germline V gene lookup returns CDR1 SQVTM and CDR2 ANQGSEA. Template material for amplifying TCR beta CDR3 regions consisted of RNA transcripts. TCR CDR3 underwent first-round RT-PCR with the HTBI primer set. TCRdb recomputed calls from the multiplex PCR reads with MiXCR, one row per CDR3 protein. The sample contains approximately 520,000 distinct CDR3 sequences, around 21% of which appear only once. This clonotype was detected many times. Antigen unknown.

The TCR originated in a man in his late teens or twenties with Graves' hyperthyroidism. The gene calls are TRBV29-1 and TRBJ2-7; 13 bases agree with TRBD2. Specimen: blood. CDR3 amino acids: CSVGTSGGDEQYF. Written as DNA, the CDR3 is TGCAGCGTTGGGACTAGCGGGGGAGATGAGCAGTACTTC.